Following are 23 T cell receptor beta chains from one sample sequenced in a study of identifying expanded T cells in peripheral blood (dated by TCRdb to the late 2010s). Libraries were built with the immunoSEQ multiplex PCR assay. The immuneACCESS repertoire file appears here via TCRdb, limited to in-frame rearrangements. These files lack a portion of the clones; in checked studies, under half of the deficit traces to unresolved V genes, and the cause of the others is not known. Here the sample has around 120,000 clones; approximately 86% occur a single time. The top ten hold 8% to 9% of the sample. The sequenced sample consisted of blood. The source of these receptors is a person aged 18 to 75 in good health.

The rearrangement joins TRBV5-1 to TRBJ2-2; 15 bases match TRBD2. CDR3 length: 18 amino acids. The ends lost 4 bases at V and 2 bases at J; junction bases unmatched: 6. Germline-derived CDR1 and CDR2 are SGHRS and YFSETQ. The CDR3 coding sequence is TGCGCCAGCAGCCGGGGACTAGCGGGAGGACCTAACACCGGGGAGCTGTTTTTT. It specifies CASSRGLAGGPNTGELFF.

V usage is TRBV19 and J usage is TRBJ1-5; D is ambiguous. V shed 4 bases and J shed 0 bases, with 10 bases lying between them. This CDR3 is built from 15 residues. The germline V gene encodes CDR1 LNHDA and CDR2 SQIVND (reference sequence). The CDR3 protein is CASSTSDYSNQPQHF. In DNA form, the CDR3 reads TGTGCCAGTAGTACGTCTGACTATAGCAATCAGCCCCAGCATTTT.

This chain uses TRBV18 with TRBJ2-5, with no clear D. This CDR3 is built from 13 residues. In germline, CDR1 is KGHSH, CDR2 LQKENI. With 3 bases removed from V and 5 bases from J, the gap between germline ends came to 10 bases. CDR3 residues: CASSPMNPETQYF. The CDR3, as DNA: TGTGCCAGCTCACCTATGAACCCCGAGACCCAGTACTTC.

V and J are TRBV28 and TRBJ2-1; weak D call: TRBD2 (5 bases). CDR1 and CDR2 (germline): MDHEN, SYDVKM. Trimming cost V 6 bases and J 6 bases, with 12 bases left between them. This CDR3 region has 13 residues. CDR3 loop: CASSLEAPNEQFF. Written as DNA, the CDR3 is TGTGCCAGCAGCCTGGAGGCTCCCAATGAGCAGTTCTTC.

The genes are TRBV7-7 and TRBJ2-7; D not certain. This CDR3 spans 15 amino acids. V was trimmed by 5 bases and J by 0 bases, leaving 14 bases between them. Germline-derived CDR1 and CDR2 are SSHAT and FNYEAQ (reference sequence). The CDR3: CASSPSLWSSYEQYF. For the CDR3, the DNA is TGTGCCAGCAGCCCAAGTTTATGGAGCTCCTACGAGCAGTACTTC. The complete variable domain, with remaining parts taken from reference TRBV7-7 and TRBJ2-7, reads GAGVSQSPRYKVTKRGQDVTLRCDPISSHATLYWYQQALGQGPEFLTYFNYEAQPDKSGLPSDRFSAERPEGSISTLTIQRTEQRDSAMYRCASSPSLWSSYEQYFGPGTRLTVT.

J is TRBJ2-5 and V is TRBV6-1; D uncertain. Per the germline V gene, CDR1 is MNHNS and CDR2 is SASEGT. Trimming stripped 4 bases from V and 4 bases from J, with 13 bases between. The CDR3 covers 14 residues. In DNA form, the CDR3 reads TGTGCCAGCAGTGTTAGCCAAGGACGAGAGACCCAGTACTTC. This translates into CASSVSQGRETQYF.

CDR3 coding DNA: TGTGCCTGGAGTGTACTCCGTACTAGCTTAGGGACCCAGTACTTC. Amino acid sequence: CAWSVLRTSLGTQYF. The chain links TRBV30 to TRBJ2-5; a weak D match, TRBD2 (6 bases). Trimming pared 0 bases from V and 7 bases from J, leaving 18 bases between. CDR1 is GTSNPN, CDR2 SVGIG, per germline (reference sequence). This CDR3 region has 15 residues.

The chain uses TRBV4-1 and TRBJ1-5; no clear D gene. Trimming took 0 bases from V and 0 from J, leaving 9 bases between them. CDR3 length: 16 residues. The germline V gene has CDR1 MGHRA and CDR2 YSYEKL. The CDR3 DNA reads TGCGCCAGCAGCCAAGATACCCAGTATAGCAATCAGCCCCAGCATTTT. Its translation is CASSQDTQYSNQPQHF.

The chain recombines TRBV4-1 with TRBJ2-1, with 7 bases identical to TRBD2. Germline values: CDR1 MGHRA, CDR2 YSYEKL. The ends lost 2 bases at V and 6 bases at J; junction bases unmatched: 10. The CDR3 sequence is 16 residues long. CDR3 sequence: CASSQQEREGINEQFF. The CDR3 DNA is TGCGCCAGCAGCCAACAGGAGAGGGAGGGTATCAATGAGCAGTTCTTC.

The CDR3 coding sequence is TGCGCCAGCAGCTTGGGGTTGGGGTCGTTTTCATACGAGCAGTACTTC. Translating gives CASSLGLGSFSYEQYF. The chain recombines TRBV5-1 with TRBJ2-7; no definite D call. With 0 bases removed from V and 4 bases from J, the gap between germline ends came to 17 bases. Germline V gives CDR1 SGHRS, CDR2 YFSETQ. This CDR3 contains 16 residues.

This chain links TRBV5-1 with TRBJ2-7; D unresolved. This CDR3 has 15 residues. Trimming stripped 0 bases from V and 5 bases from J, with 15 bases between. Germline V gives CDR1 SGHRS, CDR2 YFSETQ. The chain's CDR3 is CASSLDGQALDEQYF. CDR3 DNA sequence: TGCGCCAGCAGCTTGGATGGGCAAGCTTTGGACGAGCAGTACTTC.

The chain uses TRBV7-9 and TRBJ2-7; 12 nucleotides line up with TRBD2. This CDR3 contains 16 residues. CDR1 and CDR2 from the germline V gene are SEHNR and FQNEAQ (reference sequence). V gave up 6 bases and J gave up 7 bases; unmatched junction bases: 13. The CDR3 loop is CASRKGTSGPAGEQYF. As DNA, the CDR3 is TGTGCCAGCAGAAAAGGGACTAGCGGGCCCGCGGGGGAGCAGTACTTC.

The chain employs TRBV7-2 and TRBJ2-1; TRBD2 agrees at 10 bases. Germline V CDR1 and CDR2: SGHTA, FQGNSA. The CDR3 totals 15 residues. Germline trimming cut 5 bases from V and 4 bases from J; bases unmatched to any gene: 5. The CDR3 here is CASSSSSGGYNEQFF. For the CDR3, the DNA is TGTGCCAGCAGCAGTTCTAGCGGGGGATACAATGAGCAGTTCTTC.

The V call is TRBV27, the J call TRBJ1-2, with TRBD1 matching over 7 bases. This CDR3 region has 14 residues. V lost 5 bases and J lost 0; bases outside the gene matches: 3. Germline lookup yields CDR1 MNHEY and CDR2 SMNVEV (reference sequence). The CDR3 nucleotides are TGTGCCAGCAGTGGGACAGCTTCTAACTATGGCTACACCTTC. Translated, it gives CASSGTASNYGYTF.

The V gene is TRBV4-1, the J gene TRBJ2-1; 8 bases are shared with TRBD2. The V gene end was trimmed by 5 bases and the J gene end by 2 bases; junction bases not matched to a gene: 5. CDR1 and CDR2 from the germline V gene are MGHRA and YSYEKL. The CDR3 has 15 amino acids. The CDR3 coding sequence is TGCGCCAGCAGCGTTACCGGGAGGGCCTACAATGAGCAGTTCTTC. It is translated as CASSVTGRAYNEQFF.

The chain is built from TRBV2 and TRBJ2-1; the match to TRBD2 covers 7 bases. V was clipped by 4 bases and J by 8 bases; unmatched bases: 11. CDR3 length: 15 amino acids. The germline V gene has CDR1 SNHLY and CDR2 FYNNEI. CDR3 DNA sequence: TGTGCCAGCAGTGGGGCTTTGGCTAGCGGCTATGAGCAGTTCTTC. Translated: CASSGALASGYEQFF.

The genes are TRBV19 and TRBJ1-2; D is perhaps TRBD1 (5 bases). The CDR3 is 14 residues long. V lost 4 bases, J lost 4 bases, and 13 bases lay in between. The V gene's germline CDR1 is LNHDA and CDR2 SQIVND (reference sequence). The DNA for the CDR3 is TGTGCCAGTAGTAGGGGCCAGACGGCCTATGGCTACACCTTC. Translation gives CASSRGQTAYGYTF.

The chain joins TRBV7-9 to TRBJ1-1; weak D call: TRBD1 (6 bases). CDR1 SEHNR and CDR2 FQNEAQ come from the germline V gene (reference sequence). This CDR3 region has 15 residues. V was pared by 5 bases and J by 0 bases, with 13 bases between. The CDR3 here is CASSTRDIMNTEAFF. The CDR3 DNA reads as TGTGCCAGCAGCACCCGGGACATTATGAACACTGAAGCTTTCTTT.

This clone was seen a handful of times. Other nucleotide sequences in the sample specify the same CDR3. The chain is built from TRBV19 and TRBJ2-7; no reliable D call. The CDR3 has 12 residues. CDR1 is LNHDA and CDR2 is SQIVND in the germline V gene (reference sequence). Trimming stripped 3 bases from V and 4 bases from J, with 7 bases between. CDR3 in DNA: TGTGCCAGTAGTATTGGCTCGTACGAGCAGTACTTC. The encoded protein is CASSIGSYEQYF.

Here the CDR3 DNA reads TGTGCCAGCAGGGCTCGGACTAGCGGGAGACAAGAGACCCAGTACTTC. Translation gives CASRARTSGRQETQYF. The genes are TRBV2 and TRBJ2-5; 13 positions agree with TRBD2. The CDR3 extends over 16 amino acids. V gave up 6 bases and J gave up 2 bases; unmatched junction bases: 6. Germline CDR1 and CDR2: SNHLY and FYNNEI. The variable domain in full, with the rest retrieved from reference TRBV2 and TRBJ2-5, is EPEVTQTPSHQVTQMGQEVILRCVPISNHLYFYWYRQILGQKVEFLVSFYNNEISEKSEIFDDQFSVERPDGSNFTLKIRSTKLEDSAMYFCASRARTSGRQETQYFGPGTRLLVL.

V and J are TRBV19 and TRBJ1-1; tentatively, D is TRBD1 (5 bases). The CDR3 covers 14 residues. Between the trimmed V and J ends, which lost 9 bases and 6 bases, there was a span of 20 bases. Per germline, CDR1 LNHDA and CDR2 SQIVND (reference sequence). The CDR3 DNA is TGTGCCAGCTTATTTACCGGTGGGGACCCTGAAGCTTTCTTT. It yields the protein CASLFTGGDPEAFF. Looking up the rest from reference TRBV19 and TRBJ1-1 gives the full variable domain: DGGITQSPKYLFRKEGQNVTLSCEQNLNHDAMYWYRQDPGQGLRLIYYSQIVNDFQKGDIAEGYSVSREKKESFPLTVTSAQKNPTAFYLCASLFTGGDPEAFFGQGTRLTVV.

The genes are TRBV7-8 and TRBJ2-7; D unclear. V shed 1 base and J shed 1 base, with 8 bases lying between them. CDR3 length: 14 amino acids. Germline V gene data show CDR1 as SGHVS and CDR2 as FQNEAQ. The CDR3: CASSLGQPSYEQYF. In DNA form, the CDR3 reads TGTGCCAGCAGCTTAGGCCAGCCATCCTACGAGCAGTACTTC.

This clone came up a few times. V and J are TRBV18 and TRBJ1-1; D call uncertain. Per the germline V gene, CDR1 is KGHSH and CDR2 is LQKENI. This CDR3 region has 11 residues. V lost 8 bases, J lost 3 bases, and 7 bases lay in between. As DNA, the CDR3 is TGTGCCAGCACGGGTTACACTGAAGCTTTCTTT. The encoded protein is CASTGYTEAFF.